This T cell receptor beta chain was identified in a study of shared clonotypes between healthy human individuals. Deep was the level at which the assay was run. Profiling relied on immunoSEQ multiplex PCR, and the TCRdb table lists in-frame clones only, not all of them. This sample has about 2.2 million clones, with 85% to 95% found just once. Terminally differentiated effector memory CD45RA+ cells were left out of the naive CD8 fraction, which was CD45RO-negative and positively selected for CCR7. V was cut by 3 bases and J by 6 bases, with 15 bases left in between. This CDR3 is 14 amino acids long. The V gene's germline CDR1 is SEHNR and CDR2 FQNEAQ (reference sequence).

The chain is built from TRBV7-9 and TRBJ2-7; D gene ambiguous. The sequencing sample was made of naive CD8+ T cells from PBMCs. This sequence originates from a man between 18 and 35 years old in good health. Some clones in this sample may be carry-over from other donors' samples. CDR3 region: CASSFSGNSGEQYF. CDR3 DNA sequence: TGTGCCAGCAGCTTCTCTGGGAACTCGGGCGAGCAGTACTTC.